This T cell receptor (beta chain) was captured by sequencing in a study of shared clonotypes between healthy human individuals. Study-level information: Participating donors consisted of two women and a few men aged 18 to 49.

The team ran DNA from unsorted PBMCs on ten immunoSEQ deep assay plates for sequencing. TCRdb's table, derived via immunoSEQ multiplex PCR, lists solely in-frame clones and lacks some. Here the sample spans roughly 500,000 clones, roughly 78% being singletons. The V end lost 2 bases, the J end lost 4 bases, and 9 bases lay between the germline ends. The CDR3 has 13 amino acids. Germline values: CDR1 SGHDT, CDR2 YYEEEE. This sequence originates from a middle-aged woman in good health. Some clones in this sample may be carry-over from other donors' samples. This chain connects TRBV5-6 to TRBJ1-2; D ambiguous. The specimen sequenced was PBMCs. This chain's CDR3 is CASSLRGPYGYTF. CDR3 nucleotide sequence: TGTGCCAGCAGCTTAAGAGGCCCCTATGGCTACACCTTC.